This TCR beta chain is from a study of blood T cells in healthy people across ages. General study points: Age advanced and TCR beta diversity per million T cells fell, roughly linearly.

The authors ran a second PCR of 7 to 11 cycles using a sample-barcoded 5' primer and a J-beta primer mix. Sequencing of every sample gave 2.5 million or more CDR3-containing paired-end reads. Using its own MiXCR run on the 5' RACE reads, TCRdb lists one record per CDR3 protein. In the table there are 630,000 or so distinct CDR3 sequences, around 32% of which are singletons. Every donor gave approximately 10 milliliters of peripheral blood. A minimum of 5 micrograms of total RNA was extracted per sample. V trimming: 3 bases; J trimming: 6 bases; junction bases outside the gene matches: 1. The CDR3 sequence is 12 residues long. Worth noting for this clonotype: Its antigen remains unidentified.

The chain has TRBV12-3 or TRBV12-4 and TRBJ1-1, with 7 bases fitting TRBD1. This receptor was identified in a woman aged 80 or older in good health. Sequenced: blood. The CDR3 DNA sequence: TGTGCCAGCAGTTTGACAGGGTCTGAAGCTTTCTTT. Its translation: CASSLTGSEAFF.